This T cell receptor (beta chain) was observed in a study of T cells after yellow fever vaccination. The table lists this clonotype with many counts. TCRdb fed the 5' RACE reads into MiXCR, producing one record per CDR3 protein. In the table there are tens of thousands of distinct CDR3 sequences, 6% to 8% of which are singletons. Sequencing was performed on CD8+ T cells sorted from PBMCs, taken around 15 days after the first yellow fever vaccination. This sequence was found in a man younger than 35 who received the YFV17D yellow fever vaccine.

The chain's CDR3 is CASSAEFDYTRNPGGFDEQFF. Here the CDR3 DNA reads TGTGCCAGCAGTGCAGAATTTGATTATACCCGTAACCCCGGGGGGTTCGATGAGCAGTTCTTC. V gene TRBV6-4 combines with J gene TRBJ2-1; 7 bases line up with TRBD2. CDR1 is MRHNA and CDR2 is SNTAGT in the germline V gene. This CDR3 has 21 residues. The V gene end was trimmed by 4 bases and the J gene end by 8 bases; junction bases not matched to a gene: 29.